The TCR beta chain under discussion was sequenced for a study of shared clonotypes between healthy human individuals (dated by TCRdb to the early 2020s). Broadly, across the study: A couple of women and a few men aged 18 to 49 years were included in the cohort. For each donor, three plates each were used for CD4 naive and CD4 memory, two plates were used for CD8 naive, and one plate was used for CD8 memory. The study deeply sequenced blood TCR repertoires of about five healthy adults to estimate repertoire size and the extent of clonotype sharing between individuals. To increase sequencing depth and limit assay-specific biases, TCR repertoire library preparation and sequencing were carried out by different laboratories using diverse techniques. Per donor, leukapheresis produced somewhere between about 0.9 and 10 billion PBMCs. The research as a whole found: Because the study included only a small number of donors, the genetic and exposure-history diversity represented was limited. Rarefaction of sorted-subset datasets indicated incomplete sequencing despite the large sequencing depth. Naive subsets generally had larger estimated clonotype richness than memory subsets. Roughly 5% of naive CD4, 3.5% of naive CD8, 2.3% of memory CD4, and 0.35% to 0.4% of memory CD8 clonotypes were shared across a few donors. Clonotypes shared by all four sorted-subset donors showed higher generation probabilities than non-shared clonotypes. Sampling was limited to blood, and TCR repertoires in tissue likely differ from TCR repertoires in blood. Based on pairwise subsampling, the degree of clonotype sharing among donors was expected to be affected by sequencing depth.

Using the deep immunoSEQ assay, TCR CDR3 regions were amplified from genomic DNA by multiplex PCR. Extracted genomic DNA from each cell subset was distributed evenly across all wells of several immunoSEQ 96-well plates, and each plate was treated as a replicate. For sorted subsets, roughly 200 ng of genomic DNA, equivalent to 25,000 to 35,000 T cell genomes, went into each replicate PCR. Purified libraries were quantified with a Qubit 3.0 fluorometer, sized on a Bioanalyzer 2100, and re-quantified with the KAPA Library Quantification kit. A separate single-read 150-cycle Illumina NextSeq 550 flow cell was used to sequence each immunoSEQ 96-well plate. As for how the authors treated the data: Because the immunoSEQ output included only junctional sequences and no quality scores, the filtering could not be the same as the filtering used for full-length reads. Sequences were annotated with PyIR, a Python wrapper for IgBLAST v1.9, and V/J genes and CDR3 were assigned using IMGT germline references. Reads were removed for weak V/J assignments (E-value above 1e-6), missing CDR3, stop codons, out-of-frame junctions, or ambiguous translated residues. V3J clonotypes were defined as sequences sharing an identical inferred V gene, J gene, and CDR3 amino acid sequence. The percentage overlap between two repertoires was calculated by dividing the number of shared unique clonotypes by the size of the smaller repertoire. Three approaches were used to assess repertoire richness: RTK rarefaction, the Chao1 estimator, and Recon v2.1 estimates of unobserved clonotypes. Generation probabilities were computed with OLGA for all TCRbeta clonotypes obtained by the gDNA method from several donors. As stored in TCRdb, this immuneACCESS dataset retains in-frame rearrangements with V and J assigned. A fraction of the clones does not appear; measured against another copy, unresolved V genes explain less than half of the discrepancy, and the remainder lacks a known reason. D and trimming were read from the DNA, whereas the V and J calls and clone size are those reported in that table. Recorded for this sample are under 1,100,000 clones; approximately 78% of them occurred a single time. The ten largest clones capture roughly 0.61% of the sample.

To note about this clone: Its antigen remains unidentified. No base quality values were provided; no much bigger clone lies one nucleotide off.

The donors were healthy, HIV-negative adults who had no recently reported acute infections or vaccinations. Every donor was a Caucasian adult living in Nashville, Tennessee, USA. CD4+ T cells were enriched through magnetic negative selection, after which naive cells were positively selected on CD45RA and the remaining negative fraction served as the memory subset. Blood was collected by leukapheresis, and PBMCs were isolated by Ficoll-Histopaque density gradient centrifugation and then cryopreserved in liquid nitrogen vapor phase. Purity and quantity of every magnetically sorted T cell population were checked by analytical flow cytometry. Genomic DNA was isolated from every sorted fraction and measured by UV absorbance on a Nanodrop 2000c. The sequence derives from a man aged 18-30 years in good health. Some clones in this sample may be carry-over from other donors' samples. Sequenced: memory CD4+ T cells from PBMCs. The sample's cell subset or site, from its label and the paper: CD45RA-negative fraction.

The CDR3 here reads CASNMGQGAVQPQHF. The sequenced DNA: TGTGCCAGTAACATGGGACAGGGGGCCGTTCAGCCCCAGCATTTT. The V and J genes are TRBV19 and TRBJ1-5, and TRBD1 matches 12 of the central bases. V is pruned by 7 bases and J by 6 bases, leaving 7 bases of the junction without a gene match. CDR1 LNHDA and CDR2 SQIVND are derived from the germline V gene (reference sequence). From the cysteine up to the phenylalanine, the CDR3 has a length of 15 residues. CDR3 DNA only is kept here, 45 bases in frame from base 1.